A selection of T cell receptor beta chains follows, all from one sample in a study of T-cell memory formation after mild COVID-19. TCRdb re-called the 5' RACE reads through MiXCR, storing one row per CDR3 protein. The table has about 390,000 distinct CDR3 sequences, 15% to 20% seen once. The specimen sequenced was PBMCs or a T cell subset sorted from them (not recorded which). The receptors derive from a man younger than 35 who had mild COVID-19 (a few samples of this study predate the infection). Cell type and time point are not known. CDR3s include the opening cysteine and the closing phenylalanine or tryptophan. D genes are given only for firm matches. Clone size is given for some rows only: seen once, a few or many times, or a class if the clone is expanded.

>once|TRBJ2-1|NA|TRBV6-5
CASRPNSDSVTSGEQFF
TGTGCCAGCAGACCCAACTCGGACAGCGTTACTTCAGGGGAGCAGTTCTTC
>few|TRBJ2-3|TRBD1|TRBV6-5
CASSGGDRVQYF
TGTGCCAGCAGTGGTGGGGACAGGGTGCAGTATTTT
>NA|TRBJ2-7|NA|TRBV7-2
CASSLGVVYEQYF
TGTGCCAGCAGCTTAGGGGTGGTCTACGAGCAGTACTTC
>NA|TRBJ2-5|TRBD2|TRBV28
CASGRGGGSKTQYF
TGTGCCAGCGGTCGCGGGGGGGGCTCAAAGACCCAGTACTTC
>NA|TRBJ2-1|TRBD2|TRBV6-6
CASMKGTNYNEQFF
TGTGCCAGCATGAAGGGGACTAACTACAATGAGCAGTTCTTC
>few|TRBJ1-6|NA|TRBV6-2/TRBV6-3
CASSSGEPYNSPLHF
TGTGCCAGCAGTTCGGGCGAACCGTATAATTCACCCCTCCACTTT
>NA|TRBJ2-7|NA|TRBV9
CASSVRAGEQYF
TGTGCCAGCAGCGTTAGGGCAGGGGAGCAGTACTTC
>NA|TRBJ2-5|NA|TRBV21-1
CASSKDSPIFRGQETQYF
TGTGCCAGCAGCAAGGATTCGCCAATATTCCGGGGGCAAGAGACCCAGTACTTC
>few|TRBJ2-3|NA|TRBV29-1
CSLTWGGWNTQYF
TGCAGCCTTACATGGGGGGGCTGGAATACGCAGTATTTT
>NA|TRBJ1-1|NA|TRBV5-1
CASSLERGPAFF
TGCGCCAGCAGTTTGGAGAGGGGACCAGCTTTCTTT
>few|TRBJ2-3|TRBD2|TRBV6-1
CASRKERGAGGDTQYF
TGTGCCAGCAGGAAGGAGCGGGGGGCCGGCGGAGATACGCAGTATTTT
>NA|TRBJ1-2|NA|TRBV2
CASSPGTAVIFYGYTF
TGTGCCAGCAGCCCCGGGACTGCCGTAATCTTCTATGGCTACACCTTC
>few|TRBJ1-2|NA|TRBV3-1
CASSQAVAGSGYTF
TGTGCCAGCAGCCAAGCGGTGGCAGGGTCTGGCTACACCTTC
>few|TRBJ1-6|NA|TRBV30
CAWSVQEGSPLHF
TGTGCCTGGAGTGTACAGGAGGGTTCACCCCTCCACTTT
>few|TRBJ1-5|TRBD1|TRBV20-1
CSARVGTGNSNQPQHF
TGCAGTGCTAGAGTCGGGACAGGAAATAGCAATCAGCCCCAGCATTTT
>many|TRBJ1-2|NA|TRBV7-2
CASSPGRGNYGYTF
TGTGCCAGCAGCCCGGGACGGGGAAACTATGGCTACACCTTC
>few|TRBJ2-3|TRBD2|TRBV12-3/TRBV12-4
CASSELGGDTDTQYF
TGTGCCAGCAGTGAATTGGGGGGGGACACAGATACGCAGTATTTT
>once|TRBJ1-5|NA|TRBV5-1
CASSPGPENQPQHF
TGCGCCAGCAGCCCGGGACCGGAAAATCAGCCCCAGCATTTT
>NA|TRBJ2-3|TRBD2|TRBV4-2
CASSQDLPAGVTDTQYF
TGTGCCAGCAGCCAAGATCTCCCAGCGGGGGTCACAGATACGCAGTATTTT
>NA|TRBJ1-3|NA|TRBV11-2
CASRRGSSGNTIYF
TGTGCCAGCAGACGTGGGAGCTCTGGAAACACCATATATTTT
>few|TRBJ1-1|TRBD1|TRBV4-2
CASSQDFLTSHRGLNTEAFF
TGTGCCAGCAGCCAAGATTTTTTAACCTCGCACAGGGGGTTGAACACTGAAGCTTTCTTT
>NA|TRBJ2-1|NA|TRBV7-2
CASSQQGGRIEQFF
TGTGCCAGCAGCCAGCAAGGGGGGCGAATTGAGCAGTTCTTC
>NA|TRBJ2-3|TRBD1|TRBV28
CAIKRDRVSDTQYF
TGTGCCATCAAGCGGGACAGGGTATCAGATACGCAGTATTTT
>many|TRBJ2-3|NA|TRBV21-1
CASSKEILQGRRDTQYF
TGTGCCAGCAGCAAAGAAATTCTCCAGGGGAGAAGAGATACGCAGTATTTT
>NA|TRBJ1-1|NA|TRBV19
CASSIMKGTEAFF
TGTGCCAGTAGTATCATGAAGGGGACTGAAGCTTTCTTT
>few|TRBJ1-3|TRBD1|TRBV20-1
CSAVGTAYSGNTIYF
TGCAGTGCTGTCGGGACAGCTTACTCTGGAAACACCATATATTTT
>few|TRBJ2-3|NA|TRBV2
CASSGLADESTDTQYF
TGTGCCAGCAGTGGCCTAGCAGACGAAAGCACAGATACGCAGTATTTT
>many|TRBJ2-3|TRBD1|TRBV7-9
CASSPHPTGAADTQYF
TGTGCCAGCAGCCCCCACCCAACAGGGGCGGCAGATACGCAGTATTTT
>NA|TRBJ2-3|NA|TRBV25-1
CASSEFGGVADTQYF
TGTGCCAGCAGCGAGTTTGGGGGCGTCGCAGATACGCAGTATTTT
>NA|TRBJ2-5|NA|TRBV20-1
CSARVGLPQETQYF
TGCAGTGCTAGAGTGGGCCTCCCCCAAGAGACCCAGTACTTC
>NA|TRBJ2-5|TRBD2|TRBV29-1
CSVARLAGVETQYF
TGCAGCGTTGCCCGACTAGCGGGGGTGGAGACCCAGTACTTC
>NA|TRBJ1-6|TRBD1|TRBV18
CASSPVGQGQNSPLHF
TGTGCCAGCTCACCTGTTGGACAGGGGCAAAATTCACCCCTCCACTTT
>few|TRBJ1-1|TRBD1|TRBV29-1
CSVEPGQGREAFF
TGCAGCGTTGAACCGGGACAGGGGCGTGAAGCTTTCTTT
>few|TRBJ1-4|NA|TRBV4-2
CASSRPEASNEKLFF
TGTGCCAGCAGCCGCCCGGAAGCCTCTAATGAAAAACTGTTTTTT
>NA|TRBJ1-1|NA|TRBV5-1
CASSFTTPNTEAFF
TGCGCCAGCAGCTTCACGACACCGAACACTGAAGCTTTCTTT